Below are 12 T cell receptor beta chains sequenced from a single sample in a study of PD-1 blockade in classical Hodgkin lymphoma. The assay was immunoSEQ multiplex PCR, and TCRdb's table has in-frame clones only and misses some. The data hold some 62,000 clones, with about 91% observed a single time. The patients all showed relapse after autologous stem cell transplantation, while their brentuximab vedotin exposure varied. The sample in question was peripheral blood mononuclear cells (PBMCs), obtained at baseline. The receptor set was obtained from a human donor with classical Hodgkin lymphoma.

The chain couples TRBV7-9 to TRBJ1-5; weak D call: TRBD1 (6 bases). This CDR3 spans 14 amino acids. Germline CDR1 reads SEHNR; CDR2 reads FQNEAQ (reference sequence). The ends were cut back, 1 base at V and 3 bases at J, with 7 bases in the middle. The CDR3 protein is CASSLGTDNQPQHF. CDR3 DNA sequence: TGTGCCAGCAGCTTAGGGACAGACAATCAGCCCCAGCATTTT.

This chain uses TRBV29-1 with TRBJ1-1; D possibly corresponds to TRBD1 (5 bases). Trimming took 1 base from V and 0 from J, leaving 9 bases between them. Germline CDR1 SQVTM, CDR2 ANQGSEA. The CDR3 sequence is 14 residues long. The CDR3 loop is CSVEGGGVNTEAFF. For the CDR3, the DNA is TGCAGCGTTGAAGGGGGGGGAGTGAACACTGAAGCTTTCTTT.

The rearrangement uses TRBV18 and TRBJ1-1; 7 bases are a match to TRBD1. The V gene's germline CDR1 is KGHSH and CDR2 LQKENI. V shed 0 bases, J shed 5 bases, and the junction held 3 bases outside the gene matches. This CDR3 comprises 14 residues. The CDR3 coding sequence is TGTGCCAGCTCACCACCGTCAGGGGGGACTGAAGCTTTCTTT. It specifies CASSPPSGGTEAFF.

This chain links TRBV7-3 with TRBJ2-1, with TRBD1 identical over 7 bases. Germline V CDR1 and CDR2: SGHTA, FQGTGA. With V trimmed by 4 bases and J by 9 bases, 3 bases remained unmatched. The CDR3 totals 12 residues. The CDR3 nucleotides read TGTGCCAGCAGCTCGACAGGGACTGAGCAGTTCTTC. Translation: CASSSTGTEQFF.

The chain has TRBV19 and TRBJ1-1, with TRBD1 as a possible D gene (6 bases). This CDR3 is 13 amino acids long. V was pared by 7 bases and J by 2 bases, with 11 bases between. The germline V gene encodes CDR1 LNHDA and CDR2 SQIVND (reference sequence). The CDR3: CASKARGNTEAFF. The CDR3 nucleotides read TGTGCCAGTAAGGCCAGGGGCAACACTGAAGCTTTCTTT.

The chain links TRBV12-5 to TRBJ2-5; 16 nucleotides line up with TRBD2. The germline V gene encodes CDR1 LGHNT and CDR2 FRNRAP. The CDR3 loop spans 15 amino acids. The V and J ends lost 8 bases and 2 bases, in that order; junction bases with no gene match: 2. Here the CDR3 DNA reads TGTGCTAGTCAGGGACTAGCGGGGGGGCAAGAGACCCAGTACTTC. Amino acids: CASQGLAGGQETQYF.

The V call is TRBV4-1, the J call TRBJ2-2; D perhaps matches TRBD1 (6 bases). This CDR3 is built from 16 residues. Germline V gene sequence: CDR1 MGHRA, CDR2 YSYEKL. With 4 bases removed from V and 3 bases from J, the gap between germline ends came to 15 bases. The CDR3 DNA follows: TGCGCCAGCAGCCCCGAGGGCAGGGGACACACCGGGGAGCTGTTTTTT. This codes for CASSPEGRGHTGELFF.

The chain uses TRBV6-5 and TRBJ1-1, with TRBD1 matching 8 bases. This CDR3 is 13 amino acids long. The V gene end was trimmed by 5 bases and the J gene end by 5 bases; junction bases not matched to a gene: 4. Germline assignment: CDR1 MNHEY and CDR2 SVGAGI. CDR3 DNA: TGTGCCAGCAGTGCCCGACAGGGGACTGAAGCTTTCTTT. This translates into CASSARQGTEAFF.

The chain combines TRBV28 with TRBJ1-1; D gene ambiguous. The CDR3 extends over 14 amino acids. Germline V gives CDR1 MDHEN, CDR2 SYDVKM. Trimming removed 1 base from V and 0 bases from J, with 6 bases in between. CDR3 DNA: TGTGCCAGCAGTTTATATACCATGAACACTGAAGCTTTCTTT. Its translation: CASSLYTMNTEAFF.

The chain is built from TRBV29-1 and TRBJ1-2; tentative D call: TRBD1 (6 bases). CDR1 and CDR2 (germline): SQVTM, ANQGSEA. V lost 4 bases and J lost 3, with 15 bases in between. The CDR3 loop spans 14 amino acids. As DNA, the CDR3 is TGCAGCGTTGTAGGGGGAACAAGCGACTATGGCTACACCTTC. Its protein is CSVVGGTSDYGYTF.

CDR3 loop: CASSSGSAGYTF. The CDR3 nucleotides are TGTGCCAGCAGCTCGGGGTCGGCTGGCTACACCTTC. V and J are TRBV7-2 and TRBJ1-2; D is undetermined. Germline CDR1 reads SGHTA; CDR2 reads FQGNSA. V lost 4 bases and J 7 bases, leaving 10 bases between the germline ends. CDR3 size: 12 residues.

The chain joins TRBV5-6 to TRBJ2-1; TRBD2 matches 8 bases. Germline loops: CDR1 SGHDT, CDR2 YYEEEE. This CDR3 comprises 13 residues. The junction had 0 bases not matched to a gene; V was cut back by 1 base and J by 6 bases. The chain's CDR3 is CASSLRGGNEQFF. CDR3 sequence (DNA): TGTGCCAGCAGCTTGCGGGGGGGCAATGAGCAGTTCTTC.